A single T cell receptor beta chain is shown here with its context. Its antigen is undetermined. This entry belongs to a study of human T cells and chemical hapten exposure. Study outcomes and limitations: Once DPC sensitization occurred, TCRs above 1 in 1000 frequency showed no change.

TCRdb fed the RACE reads into MiXCR, producing one record per CDR3 protein. The data show more than 85,000 distinct CDR3 sequences, less than 40% seen once. As to time point: patch test 3, about 24 weeks after DPC sensitization. Treatment in this sample: therapeutic diphenylcyclopropenone sensitization with weekly scalp DPC. Between the trimmed V and J ends, which lost 8 bases and 2 bases, there was a span of 15 bases. The length of the CDR3 is 14 residues. Here the sequenced sample was whole blood, taken in connection with sensitization to the hapten diphenylcyclopropenone (DPC). This chain connects TRBV12-3 or TRBV12-4 to TRBJ1-1; D might be TRBD1 (5 bases). This sequence originates from a man aged 40-55 years with alopecia areata. Some clones in this sample may be carry-over from other donors' samples. The CDR3 nucleotides read TGTGCCAGCGGCAGGGCGAATTTAAACACTGAAGCTTTCTTT. This sequence encodes CASGRANLNTEAFF.